This note documents a single T cell receptor (beta chain) sequence. Its antigen remains undetermined. No base quality values were provided; no much bigger clone lies one nucleotide off. In this study, focal radiation therapy paired with CTLA-4 blockade (ipilimumab) was tested in patients who had chemo-refractory metastatic non-small-cell lung cancer. The library was prepared using the immunoSEQ multiplex PCR assay. The table was pulled from immuneACCESS by TCRdb, which kept in-frame rearrangements only. Such tables lose some clones; where checked, under half of the loss comes from unresolved V genes, and the rest has no known cause. The sample table records some 74,000 clones; approximately 80% of these occur just once. About 6.7% of the sample belongs to the ten largest clones. Sequences SGHTA (CDR1) and FQGNSA (CDR2) are obtained from the germline V gene. The germline V and J ends show losses of 3 bases and 7 bases respectively, and no gene match explains 12 bases of the junction. The CDR3 has 15 amino acids, counting the end cysteine and phenylalanine. Only the CDR3 portion is preserved as DNA: 45 bases, with reading frame beginning at the first base.

This sample is part of a study of radiotherapy plus CTLA-4 blockade in lung cancer (dated by TCRdb to 2016 to 2019). Regarding the complete study: Objective responses were observed in 15% to 20% of enrolled patients, and disease control was achieved in around 28%.

Overall study results and their limits: After treatment with radiotherapy and ipilimumab, TCR clones that originated in tumors expanded in peripheral blood. The strongest predictors of response were reported to be early dynamic shifts in blood T cell clones along with a rise in serum interferon-beta following radiation.

The chain employs TRBV7-2 and TRBJ2-7, with 7 bases in between that match TRBD1. The sequencing used peripheral blood, collected from a patient treated with radiotherapy plus ipilimumab. This receptor was obtained from a human donor with non-small cell lung cancer who had a complete response to radiotherapy plus ipilimumab. The CDR3 region: CASSLQDRPNGEQYF. The sequence in DNA is TGTGCCAGCAGCTTGCAGGACAGGCCCAACGGGGAGCAGTACTTC.